This T cell receptor beta chain was captured by sequencing in a study of blood T cell repertoires in COVID-19. Some clones are missing from TCRdb's copy, which holds only in-frame ones; the method was immunoSEQ multiplex PCR. The sample records a few hundred thousand clones, roughly 86% being singletons. CDR3 length equals 18 residues. V trimming: 3 bases; J trimming: 4 bases; junction bases outside the gene matches: 12. The germline gives CDR1 LNHDA, CDR2 SQIVND (reference sequence). Sequencing was done on a sample of peripheral blood. The V call is TRBV19, the J call TRBJ2-3; 11 nucleotides line up with TRBD2. The clonotype comes from a man between 18 and 29 years old with active or convalescent COVID-19. DNA for the CDR3: TGTGCCAGTAGTATGGTTAGCGGGGGGGCCGGGAATGCAGATACGCAGTATTTT. Protein sequence: CASSMVSGGAGNADTQYF.